The 26 T cell receptor beta chains below were found in one sample sequenced in a study of cytomegalovirus exposure and HLA in healthy donors. 60 Vbeta and 13 Jbeta primers were used in PCR. Libraries were prepared by immunoSEQ multiplex PCR; TCRdb keeps only in-frame clonotypes and omits some of them. Among approximately 170,000 clones listed, around 80% were seen once. The specimen sequenced was PBMCs. The origin of the receptors is a woman aged 50 to 60 in good health and CMV-seropositive.

The chain has TRBV19 and TRBJ2-1, with D maybe TRBD1 (6 bases). The germline V gene has CDR1 LNHDA and CDR2 SQIVND (reference sequence). This CDR3 has 12 amino acids. The V gene lost 5 bases and the J gene lost 10 bases, with 12 bases spanning the gap. CDR3 protein: CASSQLGAEQFF. In DNA, the CDR3 is TGTGCCAGTAGTCAATTGGGGGCAGAGCAGTTCTTC.

This clone showed up just a few times. V usage is TRBV29-1 and J usage is TRBJ2-7; TRBD1 matches 8 bases. CDR3 length: 13 residues. The germline CDR1 and CDR2 sequences are SQVTM and ANQGSEA. The CDR3 region is CGVSAGGFYEQYF. The CDR3 bases are TGCGGGGTCTCGGCAGGGGGCTTCTACGAGCAGTACTTC.

The chain recombines TRBV10-3 with TRBJ2-5, with TRBD2 identical over 8 bases. Germline CDR1 reads ENHRY; CDR2 reads SYGVKD. This CDR3 is built from 16 residues. The J segment lost 3 bases and the V segment lost 0 bases, leaving 6 bases of the junction unmatched. The DNA for the CDR3 is TGTGCCATCAGTGAGTCTTTGGCGGGGGGAAAAGAGACCCAGTACTTC. The encoded protein is CAISESLAGGKETQYF.

This clone was found a few times. The chain couples TRBV28 to TRBJ1-5; D call uncertain. V was cut by 4 bases and J by 8 bases, with 6 bases left in between. Germline V lookup: CDR1 MDHEN, CDR2 SYDVKM. This CDR3 is built from 11 residues. The CDR3 reads CASSSQKPQHF. The CDR3 nucleotides are TGTGCCAGCAGTTCCCAAAAGCCCCAGCATTTT.

This rearrangement joins TRBV6-5 to TRBJ1-2; 7 bases agree with TRBD1. Per germline, CDR1 MNHEY and CDR2 SVGAGI. There are 12 residues in the CDR3. Trimming cost V 5 bases and J 8 bases; bases outside gene matches: 5. This CDR3 is CASSRLTGGYTF. The CDR3 DNA is TGTGCCAGCAGTCGACTGACAGGGGGCTACACCTTC.

This clone turned up a few times. The J gene is TRBJ2-1, the V gene TRBV10-3; TRBD2 agrees at 7 bases. Germline V CDR1 and CDR2: ENHRY, SYGVKD. The CDR3 loop spans 14 amino acids. Trimming cost V 6 bases and J 6 bases; bases outside gene matches: 8. The CDR3 nucleotides read TGTGCCATCAGGGCAGCGGGATTAACCAATGAGCAGTTCTTC. It codes for CAIRAAGLTNEQFF.

The chain links TRBV4-2 to TRBJ1-1; 7 positions match TRBD1. Trimming cost V 3 bases and J 5 bases; bases outside gene matches: 15. CDR1 is LGHNA and CDR2 is YNFKEQ in the germline V gene. The CDR3 runs 17 residues. The CDR3: CASSQLTGPGIWTEAFF. CDR3 bases: TGTGCCAGCAGCCAGCTGACAGGGCCGGGAATTTGGACTGAAGCTTTCTTT.

This clone appeared a single time. The chain joins TRBV4-2 to TRBJ2-3, with TRBD2 matching over 16 bases. The trim removed 1 base at V and 7 bases at J, leaving 8 bases unmatched. Germline V gene lookup returns CDR1 LGHNA and CDR2 YNFKEQ. This CDR3 comprises 18 residues. The CDR3 here is CASSQAGLAGGVANTQYF. In DNA, the CDR3 is TGTGCCAGCAGCCAAGCGGGACTAGCGGGGGGGGTGGCGAATACGCAGTATTTT.

The chain links TRBV29-1 to TRBJ2-7; 13 bases fit TRBD2. Trimming took 7 bases from V and 0 from J; bases not matched to a gene: 15. Germline CDR1 SQVTM, CDR2 ANQGSEA. This CDR3 region has 18 residues. The CDR3 is CSAMRGLAGTAGSYEQYF. The CDR3 DNA reads TGCAGCGCTATGAGGGGACTAGCGGGAACGGCTGGCTCCTACGAGCAGTACTTC.

The rearrangement links TRBV6-4 to TRBJ2-7; 7 nucleotides line up with TRBD1. V lost 5 bases, J lost 2 bases, and 6 bases stayed unmatched. The CDR3 is 14 amino acids. The germline gives CDR1 MRHNA, CDR2 SNTAGT. CDR3 in amino acids: CASSPTGTAYEQYF. The CDR3 region has the DNA TGTGCCAGCAGTCCGACGGGGACAGCCTACGAGCAGTACTTC.

There are a few counts of this clone. The chain carries TRBV5-1 and TRBJ1-5; D perhaps matches TRBD1 (6 bases). The germline V and J ends were trimmed by 7 bases and 5 bases, with 16 bases remaining between them. From germline, CDR1 is SGHRS and CDR2 YFSETQ. The CDR3 contains 14 residues. The chain's CDR3 is CASAPFTGYQPQHF. CDR3 coding DNA: TGCGCCAGCGCCCCCTTCACAGGGTATCAGCCCCAGCATTTT.

V is TRBV10-3 and J is TRBJ2-1; D unresolved. The CDR3 contains 13 residues. The V gene lost 6 bases and the J gene lost 8 bases, with 14 bases spanning the gap. The germline CDR1 and CDR2 sequences are ENHRY and SYGVKD. The CDR3 DNA reads TGTGCCATCAGCCATATGGCAATTGATGAGCAGTTCTTC. This translates into CAISHMAIDEQFF.

The chain couples TRBV5-5 to TRBJ1-2; 8 bases line up with TRBD1. Germline CDR1 reads SGHKS; CDR2 reads YYEKEE (reference sequence). V lost 1 base to trimming and J lost 5 bases; unmatched junction nucleotides: 7. The CDR3 covers 15 residues. CDR3 residues: CASSLSGQGAYGYTF. CDR3 coding DNA: TGTGCCAGCAGCTTGAGCGGGCAGGGGGCTTATGGCTACACCTTC.

The chain uses TRBV7-2 and TRBJ2-7; D is possibly TRBD1 (6 bases). The V end was cut by 3 bases, the J end by 4 bases, with 10 bases between. Germline V CDR1 and CDR2: SGHTA, FQGNSA. The CDR3 covers 13 residues. The CDR3 DNA reads as TGTGCCAGCAGCTTGGACAGAATTTACGAGCAGTACTTC. It is translated as CASSLDRIYEQYF.

The CDR3 spells CASSLAYGLNYEQYF. In nucleotides, the CDR3 is TGTGCCAGCAGCTTGGCCTACGGACTCAACTACGAGCAGTACTTC. This chain links TRBV5-5 with TRBJ2-7; possibly TRBD2 for D (5 bases). CDR1 and CDR2 (germline): SGHKS, YYEKEE (reference sequence). V shed 0 bases and J shed 3 bases, with 13 bases lying between them. This CDR3 is built from 15 residues.

The chain uses TRBV10-2 and TRBJ2-1; 9 nucleotides match TRBD2. The CDR3 totals 16 residues. From germline, CDR1 is WSHSY and CDR2 SAAADI. V dropped 6 bases and J dropped 9; count of bases not matched to a gene: 15. Written as DNA, the CDR3 is TGCGCCAGCAGGCCGCCAGCGGGGGGCTTGGGGATTGAGCAGTTCTTC. Protein: CASRPPAGGLGIEQFF.

The chain has TRBV7-9 and TRBJ2-1; the D gene is possibly TRBD2 (5 bases). V gave up 2 bases and J gave up 10 bases, with 6 bases separating them. The CDR3 extends over 11 amino acids. CDR1 and CDR2 from the germline V gene are SEHNR and FQNEAQ (reference sequence). CDR3 in DNA: TGTGCCAGCAGCTTAAAGCGGGAGCAGTTCTTC. It specifies CASSLKREQFF.

The DNA of the CDR3 is TGTGCCAGCTCTTCCCTCAATGAGCAGTTCTTC. It is translated as CASSSLNEQFF. The genes are TRBV28 and TRBJ2-1; D not certain. The ends were cut back, 8 bases at V and 6 bases at J, with 8 bases in the middle. Germline V CDR1 and CDR2: MDHEN, SYDVKM. This CDR3 spans 11 amino acids.

The CDR3 reads CASSLASGGTSLGNTIYF. The CDR3 DNA reads as TGCGCCAGCAGCTTGGCCTCGGGGGGTACCTCTCTTGGAAACACCATATATTTT. The chain recombines TRBV5-1 with TRBJ1-3; D is possibly TRBD1 (5 bases). From germline, CDR1 is SGHRS and CDR2 YFSETQ. Trimming cost V 0 bases and J 3 bases, with 19 bases left between them. The CDR3 has 18 amino acids.

This clone was found a few times. The chain is built from TRBV6-6 and TRBJ1-1; 8 positions agree with TRBD1. CDR1 and CDR2 (germline): MNHNY, SVGAGI (reference sequence). With 5 bases clipped from V and 4 bases from J, the junction kept 3 bases outside the gene matches. This CDR3 is built from 13 residues. CDR3 nucleotide sequence: TGTGCCAGCAGTCAAGGACAGGGCACTGAAGCTTTCTTT. Protein sequence: CASSQGQGTEAFF.

The chain links TRBV9 to TRBJ2-1; 8 bases align to TRBD2. Germline V gene lookup returns CDR1 SGDLS and CDR2 YYNGEE. V was clipped by 4 bases and J by 5 bases; unmatched bases: 11. The CDR3 extends over 16 amino acids. CDR3 bases: TGTGCCAGCAGCCCCGCAGGGGCGGGGGGTAACAATGAGCAGTTCTTC. This gives the protein CASSPAGAGGNNEQFF.

The chain has TRBV5-5 and TRBJ2-2; D possibly corresponds to TRBD2 (6 bases). This CDR3 region has 16 residues. V was shortened by 4 bases and J by 5 bases, with 18 bases between the two germline ends. CDR1 SGHKS and CDR2 YYEKEE come from the germline V gene (reference sequence). The CDR3 DNA sequence: TGTGCCAGCAGCCCGGCGGGAAACCCGAGGACCGGGGAGCTGTTTTTT. This codes for CASSPAGNPRTGELFF. The whole variable domain, filled in from reference TRBV5-5 and TRBJ2-2, reads DAGVTQSPTHLIKTRGQQVTLRCSPISGHKSVSWYQQVLGQGPQFIFQYYEKEERGRGNFPDRFSARQFPNYSSELNVNALLLGDSALYLCASSPAGNPRTGELFFGEGSRLTVL.

The chain has TRBV10-3 and TRBJ2-2, with 14 positions matching TRBD2. Germline values: CDR1 ENHRY, CDR2 SYGVKD. J gave up 8 bases and V 6 bases, and 8 bases lay outside the gene matches. CDR3 length: 16 residues. The CDR3 coding sequence is TGTGCCATCAGCGGACTAGCGGGGGGTCAGGGAGGGGAGCTGTTTTTT. This sequence encodes CAISGLAGGQGGELFF.

The rearrangement links TRBV7-3 to TRBJ1-1; TRBD1 matches 7 bases. The CDR3 is 14 residues long. The V segment lost 4 bases and the J segment 4 bases; nucleotides outside the gene matches: 6. The germline V gene has CDR1 SGHTA and CDR2 FQGTGA. The CDR3: CASSSGQESTEAFF. The CDR3 nucleotides are TGTGCCAGCAGCTCCGGACAGGAGTCCACTGAAGCTTTCTTT.

V is TRBV30 and J is TRBJ1-6, with 7 bases lining up with TRBD1. This CDR3 region has 14 residues. V lost 4 bases and J lost 10; bases outside the gene matches: 10. Looked up from germline, CDR1 is GTSNPN and CDR2 is SVGIG (reference sequence). CDR3 DNA: TGTGCCTGGACACTTCAGACAGGGAACTCACCCCTCCACTTT. Its protein product is CAWTLQTGNSPLHF.

This rearrangement joins TRBV4-3 to TRBJ2-3; D perhaps matches TRBD2 (5 bases). V lost 4 bases to trimming and J lost 8 bases, with 13 bases between them. Germline loops: CDR1 LGHNA, CDR2 YSLEER. CDR3 length: 13 residues. This CDR3 is CASSLTYEGTQYF. In DNA form, the CDR3 reads TGCGCCAGCAGCCTAACCTATGAGGGTACGCAGTATTTT.